The entry below gives a single T cell receptor (beta chain) sequence along with its context. Antigen unknown. CDR3 length: 13 residues. Germline assignment: CDR1 MGHRA and CDR2 YSYEKL. The V gene lost 2 bases and the J gene lost 8 bases, with 12 bases spanning the gap. This record belongs to a study of shared clonotypes between healthy human individuals. At the level of the study: Each donor's CD4 naive and CD4 memory cells filled three plates apiece, CD8 naive two, and CD8 memory one.

Study-level findings and limits: Naive subsets generally exceeded memory subsets in estimated richness. Generation probability values for non-shared clonotypes were lower than those for clonotypes shared by all four donors.

Donors comprised healthy HIV-negative adults lacking recent acute infections or vaccinations. The protocol was immunoSEQ multiplex PCR, while the TCRdb copy is restricted to in-frame clones and leaves out a portion. Among about 680,000 clones, around three quarters were seen once, and the ten largest hold 1.5% to 2%. The TCR was taken from a woman in her 30s in good health. The chain joins TRBV4-1 to TRBJ1-2; D gene unclear. The specimen was memory CD4+ T cells sorted from blood. The sample's subset: CD45RA-negative fraction. In nucleotides, the CDR3 is TGCGCCAGCAGCCAAAGCGGAGGAATAGGCTACACCTTC. The encoded protein is CASSQSGGIGYTF.